This section outlines one TCR beta chain sequence together with its context. Germline values: CDR1 GTSNPN, CDR2 SVGIG (reference sequence). J gave up 10 bases and V 5 bases, and 11 bases lay outside the gene matches. The CDR3 has 14 amino acids. The sample is drawn from a study of blood T cell repertoires in COVID-19. Study overall: COVID-19 samples, acute and convalescent, were from the United States, Italy and Spain. The cDNA or gDNA used as material had been derived from T cells, B-cell-depleted T cells, or PBMCs.

The recovered donors of Cohort 3 showed two negative PCRs, clearance, or symptom resolution. Profiling relied on immunoSEQ multiplex PCR, and the TCRdb table lists in-frame clones only, not all of them. In the table there are around 250,000 clones, about 80% of which are singletons. This sequence originates from a man between 50 and 59 years old who had recovered from COVID-19. Sequencing used PBMCs or T cells enriched from blood (not recorded which). The chain employs TRBV30 and TRBJ1-6, with 7 bases matching TRBD1. The DNA for the CDR3 is TGTGCCTGGGAGGGGTGGCAGGGGGGATCACCCCTCCACTTT. Translation gives CAWEGWQGGSPLHF.